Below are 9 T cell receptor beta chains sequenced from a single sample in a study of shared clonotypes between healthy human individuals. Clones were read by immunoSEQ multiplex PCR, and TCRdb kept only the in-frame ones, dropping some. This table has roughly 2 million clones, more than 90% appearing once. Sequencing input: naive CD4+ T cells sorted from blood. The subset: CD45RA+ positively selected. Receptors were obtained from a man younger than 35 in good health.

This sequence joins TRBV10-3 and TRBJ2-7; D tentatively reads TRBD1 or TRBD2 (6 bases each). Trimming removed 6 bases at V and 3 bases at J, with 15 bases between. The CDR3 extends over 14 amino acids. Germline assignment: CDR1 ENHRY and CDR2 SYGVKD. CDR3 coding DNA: TGTGCCATCAGGGCACAAGGGGGGAACTACGAGCAGTACTTC. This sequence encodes CAIRAQGGNYEQYF.

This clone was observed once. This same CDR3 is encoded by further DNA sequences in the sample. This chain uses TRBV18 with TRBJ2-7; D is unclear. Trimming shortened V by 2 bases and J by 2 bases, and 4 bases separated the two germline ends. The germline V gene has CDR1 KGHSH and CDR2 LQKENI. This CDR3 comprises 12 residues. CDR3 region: CASSPMTYEQYF. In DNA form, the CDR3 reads TGTGCCAGCTCACCAATGACCTACGAGCAGTACTTC.

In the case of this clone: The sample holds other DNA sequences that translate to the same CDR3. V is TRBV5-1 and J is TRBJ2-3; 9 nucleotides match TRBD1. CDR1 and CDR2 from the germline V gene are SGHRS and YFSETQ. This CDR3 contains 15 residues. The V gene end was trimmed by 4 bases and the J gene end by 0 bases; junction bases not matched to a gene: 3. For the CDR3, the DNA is TGCGCCAGCAGCGCGGGACAGGGAAGCACAGATACGCAGTATTTT. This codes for CASSAGQGSTDTQYF. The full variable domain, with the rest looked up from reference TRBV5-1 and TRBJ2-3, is KAGVTQTPRYLIKTRGQQVTLSCSPISGHRSVSWYQQTPGQGLQFLFEYFSETQRNKGNFPGRFSGRQFSNSRSEMNVSTLELGDSALYLCASSAGQGSTDTQYFGPGTRLTVL.

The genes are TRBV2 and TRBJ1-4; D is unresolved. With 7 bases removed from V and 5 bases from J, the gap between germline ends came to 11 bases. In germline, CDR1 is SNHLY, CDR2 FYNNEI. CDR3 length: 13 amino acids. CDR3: CASNGQENEKLFF. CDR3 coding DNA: TGTGCCAGCAACGGGCAGGAGAATGAAAAACTGTTTTTT.

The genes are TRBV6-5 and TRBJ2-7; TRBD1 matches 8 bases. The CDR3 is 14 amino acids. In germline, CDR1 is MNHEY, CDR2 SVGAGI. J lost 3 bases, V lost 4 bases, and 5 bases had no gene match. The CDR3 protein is CASSSQTGVYEQYF. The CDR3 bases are TGTGCCAGCAGTTCCCAGACAGGGGTCTACGAGCAGTACTTC.

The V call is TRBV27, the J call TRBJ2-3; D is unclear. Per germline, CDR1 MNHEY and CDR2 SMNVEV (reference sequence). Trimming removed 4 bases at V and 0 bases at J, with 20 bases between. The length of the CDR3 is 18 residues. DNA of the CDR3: TGTGCCAGCAGTTCCAATTCTCGGCCAGGACGGAGCACAGATACGCAGTATTTT. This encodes CASSSNSRPGRSTDTQYF.

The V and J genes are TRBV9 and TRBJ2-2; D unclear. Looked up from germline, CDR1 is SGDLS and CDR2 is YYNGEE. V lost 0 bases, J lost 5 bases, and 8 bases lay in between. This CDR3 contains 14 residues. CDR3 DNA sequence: TGTGCCAGCAGCGTAGTAGGGCTTACCGGGGAGCTGTTTTTT. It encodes CASSVVGLTGELFF.

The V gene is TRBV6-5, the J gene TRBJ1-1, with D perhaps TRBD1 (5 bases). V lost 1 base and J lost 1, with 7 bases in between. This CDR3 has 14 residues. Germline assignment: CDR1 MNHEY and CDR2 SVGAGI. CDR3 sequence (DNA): TGTGCCAGCAGTTACTACGGGGGGAACACTGAAGCTTTCTTT. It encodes CASSYYGGNTEAFF.

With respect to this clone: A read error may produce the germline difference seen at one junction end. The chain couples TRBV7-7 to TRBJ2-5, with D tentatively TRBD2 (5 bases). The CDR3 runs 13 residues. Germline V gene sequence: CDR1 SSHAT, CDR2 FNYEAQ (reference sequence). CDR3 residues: CASSTGYQETQYF. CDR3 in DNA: TGTGCTAGCAGTACGGGGTACCAAGAGACCCAGTACTTC.